The subject of this entry is one TCR beta chain. What it recognizes is unknown. The treatment is: roughly 11-day PBMC culture with coronavirus spike peptide pools or control peptides (ViraFEST assay). TCR sequencing followed the expansion of antigen-specific T cells with peptide pools in ViraFEST. Isolation of CD4+ T cells by negative selection took place after about 10 days of culture. This sample is drawn from a study of vaccination and CD4 T cells after COVID-19. The Oncomine TCR Beta short-read assay was applied to DNA of cultured CD4+ T cells. Using its own MiXCR run on the PCR reads, TCRdb lists one record per CDR3 protein. The sample includes approximately 13,000 distinct CDR3 sequences, around three fifths of them seen just once. Trimming took 2 bases from V and 6 from J, leaving 8 bases between them. Germline values: CDR1 MNHEY, CDR2 SMNVEV (reference sequence). This CDR3 has 14 amino acids.

This rearrangement joins TRBV27 to TRBJ1-6; weak D call: TRBD1 (6 bases). The specimen was CD4+ T cells from blood, cultured in vitro. This TCR derives from a human donor who had recovered from COVID-19. Written as DNA, the CDR3 is TGTGCCAGCAGTTTACGGACAGCTAATTCACCCCTCCACTTT. Protein sequence: CASSLRTANSPLHF.